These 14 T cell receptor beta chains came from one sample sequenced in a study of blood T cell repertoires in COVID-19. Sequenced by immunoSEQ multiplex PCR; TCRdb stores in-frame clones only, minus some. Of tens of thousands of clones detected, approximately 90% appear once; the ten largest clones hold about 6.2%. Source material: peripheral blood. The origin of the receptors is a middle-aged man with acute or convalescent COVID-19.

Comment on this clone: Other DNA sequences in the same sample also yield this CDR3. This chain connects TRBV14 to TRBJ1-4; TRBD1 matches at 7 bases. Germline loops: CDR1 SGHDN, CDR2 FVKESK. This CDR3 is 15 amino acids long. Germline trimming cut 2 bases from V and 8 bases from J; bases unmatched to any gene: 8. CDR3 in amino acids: CASSQRTGLREKLFF. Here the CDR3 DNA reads TGTGCCAGCAGCCAAAGGACAGGACTAAGGGAAAAACTGTTTTTT.

CDR3 protein: CASSQQQGWSYGYTF. CDR3 coding DNA: TGCGCCAGCAGCCAACAACAGGGTTGGAGCTATGGCTACACCTTC. V usage is TRBV4-1 and J usage is TRBJ1-2, with TRBD1 as a possible D gene (6 bases). This CDR3 is 15 amino acids long. CDR1 and CDR2 from the germline V gene are MGHRA and YSYEKL. The germline V and J ends were trimmed by 2 bases and 4 bases, with 14 bases remaining between them.

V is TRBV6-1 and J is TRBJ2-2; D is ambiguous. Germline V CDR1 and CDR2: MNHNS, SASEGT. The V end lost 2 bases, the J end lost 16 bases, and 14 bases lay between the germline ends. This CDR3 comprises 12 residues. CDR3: CASSEFRGSAFF. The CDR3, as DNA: TGTGCCAGCAGTGAATTTCGTGGCAGTGCGTTTTTT.

The CDR3 DNA follows: TGCGCCAGCAGCTTGGGAGCGACCGCAATAAGCGATACGCAGTATTTT. As protein: CASSLGATAISDTQYF. The V and J genes are TRBV5-1 and TRBJ2-3; D is unresolved. CDR1 and CDR2 from the germline V gene are SGHRS and YFSETQ. Trimming shortened V by 0 bases and J by 6 bases, and 17 bases separated the two germline ends. This CDR3 has 16 amino acids.

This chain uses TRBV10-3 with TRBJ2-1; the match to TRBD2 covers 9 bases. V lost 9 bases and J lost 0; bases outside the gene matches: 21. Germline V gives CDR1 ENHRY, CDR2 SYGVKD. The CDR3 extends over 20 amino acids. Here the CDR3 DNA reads TGTGCCATTAGGACTAGCTTGGGTAGCGGGAGATCGAGCTCCTACAATGAGCAGTTCTTC. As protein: CAIRTSLGSGRSSSYNEQFF.

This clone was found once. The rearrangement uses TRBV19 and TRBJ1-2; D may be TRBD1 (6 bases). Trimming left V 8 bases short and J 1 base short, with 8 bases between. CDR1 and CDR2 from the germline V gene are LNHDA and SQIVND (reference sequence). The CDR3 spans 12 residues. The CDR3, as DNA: TGTGCCAGTCTGGACAGTAACTATGGCTACACCTTC. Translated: CASLDSNYGYTF. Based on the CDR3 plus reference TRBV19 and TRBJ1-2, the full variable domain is DGGITQSPKYLFRKEGQNVTLSCEQNLNHDAMYWYRQDPGQGLRLIYYSQIVNDFQKGDIAEGYSVSREKKESFPLTVTSAQKNPTAFYLCASLDSNYGYTFGSGTRLTVV.

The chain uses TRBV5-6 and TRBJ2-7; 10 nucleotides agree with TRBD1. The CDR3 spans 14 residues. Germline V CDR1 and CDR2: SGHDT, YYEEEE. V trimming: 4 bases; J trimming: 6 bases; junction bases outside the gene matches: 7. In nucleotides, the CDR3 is TGTGCCAGCAGCCCCGGGACAGGGGTTCGCGAGCAGTACTTC. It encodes CASSPGTGVREQYF.

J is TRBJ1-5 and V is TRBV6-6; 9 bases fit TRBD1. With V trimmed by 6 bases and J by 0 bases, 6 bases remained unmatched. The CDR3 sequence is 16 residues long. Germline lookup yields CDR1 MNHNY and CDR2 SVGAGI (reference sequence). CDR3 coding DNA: TGTGCCAGCAGCAGGACAGGGGAGGGTAGCAATCAGCCCCAGCATTTT. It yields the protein CASSRTGEGSNQPQHF.

The CDR3 nucleotides read TGCGCCAGCAGCTTGGTTAGCGGGAGCTACGAGCAGTACTTC. Its translation is CASSLVSGSYEQYF. The chain joins TRBV5-1 to TRBJ2-7; 9 bases match TRBD2. The V and J ends lost 0 bases and 3 bases, in that order; junction bases with no gene match: 1. There are 14 residues in the CDR3. Germline V lookup: CDR1 SGHRS, CDR2 YFSETQ.

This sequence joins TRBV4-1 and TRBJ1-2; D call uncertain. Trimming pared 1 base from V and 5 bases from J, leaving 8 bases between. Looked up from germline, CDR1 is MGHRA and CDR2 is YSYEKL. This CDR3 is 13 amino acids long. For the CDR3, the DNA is TGCGCCAGCAGCCAAGCGTCCGGGTATGGCTACACCTTC. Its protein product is CASSQASGYGYTF.

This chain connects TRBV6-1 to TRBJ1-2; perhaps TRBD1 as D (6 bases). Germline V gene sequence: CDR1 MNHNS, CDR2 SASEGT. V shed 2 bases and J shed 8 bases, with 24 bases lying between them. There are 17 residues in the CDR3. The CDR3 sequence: CASSESVRQRQGKGYTF. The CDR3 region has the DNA TGTGCCAGCAGTGAATCTGTCCGACAGAGGCAGGGGAAGGGCTACACCTTC.

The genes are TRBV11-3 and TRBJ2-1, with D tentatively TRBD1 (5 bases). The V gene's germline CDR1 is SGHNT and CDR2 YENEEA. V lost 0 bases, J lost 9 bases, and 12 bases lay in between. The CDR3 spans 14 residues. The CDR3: CASSLDWERGEQFF. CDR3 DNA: TGTGCCAGCAGCTTAGACTGGGAAAGGGGTGAGCAGTTCTTC. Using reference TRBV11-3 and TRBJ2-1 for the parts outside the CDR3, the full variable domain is EAGVVQSPRYKIIEKKQPVAFWCNPISGHNTLYWYLQNLGQGPELLIRYENEEAVDDSQLPKDRFSAERLKGVDSTLKIQPAELGDSAVYLCASSLDWERGEQFFGPGTRLTVL.

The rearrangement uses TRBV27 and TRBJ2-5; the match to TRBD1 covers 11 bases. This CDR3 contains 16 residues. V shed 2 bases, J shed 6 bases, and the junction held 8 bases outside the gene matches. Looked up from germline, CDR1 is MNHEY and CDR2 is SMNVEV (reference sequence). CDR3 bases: TGTGCCAGCAGTTTAAGCCGGACAGGGGGCTTGAAGACCCAGTACTTC. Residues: CASSLSRTGGLKTQYF.

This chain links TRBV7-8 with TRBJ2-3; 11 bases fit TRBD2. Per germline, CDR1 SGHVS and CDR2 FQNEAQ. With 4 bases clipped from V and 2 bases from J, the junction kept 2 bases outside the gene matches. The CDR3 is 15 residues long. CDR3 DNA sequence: TGTGCCAGCAGCTCGACTAGCGGGAACACAGATACGCAGTATTTT. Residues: CASSSTSGNTDTQYF.